This entry is about one T cell receptor (beta chain). Its antigen is as yet unknown. Measured with immunoSEQ multiplex PCR; TCRdb has only the in-frame clones, and not every one. The table records 60,000 to 90,000 clones, around nine tenths of them present only once. Germline V gene sequence: CDR1 LNHDA, CDR2 SQIVND (reference sequence). This CDR3 region has 14 residues. V was clipped by 7 bases and J by 4 bases, with 13 bases between them. These data are taken from a study of T cell responses to AZD1222 COVID-19 vaccine. Findings of the study overall: Spike-specific TCRs gained breadth and depth after people received two AZD1222 doses. Sampling that yielded the repertoires occurred only after the peak T cell response.

V usage is TRBV19 and J usage is TRBJ1-4; D might be TRBD1 (6 bases). Sample: peripheral blood, taken 28 days after the second AZD1222 dose. This receptor was obtained from an adult who received the AZD1222 COVID-19 vaccine. In nucleotides, the CDR3 is TGTGCCAGTACCAAGACAGGCATTAATGAAAAACTGTTTTTT. It codes for CASTKTGINEKLFF. Full variable domain (outside the CDR3, taken from reference TRBV19 and TRBJ1-4): DGGITQSPKYLFRKEGQNVTLSCEQNLNHDAMYWYRQDPGQGLRLIYYSQIVNDFQKGDIAEGYSVSREKKESFPLTVTSAQKNPTAFYLCASTKTGINEKLFFGSGTQLSVL.